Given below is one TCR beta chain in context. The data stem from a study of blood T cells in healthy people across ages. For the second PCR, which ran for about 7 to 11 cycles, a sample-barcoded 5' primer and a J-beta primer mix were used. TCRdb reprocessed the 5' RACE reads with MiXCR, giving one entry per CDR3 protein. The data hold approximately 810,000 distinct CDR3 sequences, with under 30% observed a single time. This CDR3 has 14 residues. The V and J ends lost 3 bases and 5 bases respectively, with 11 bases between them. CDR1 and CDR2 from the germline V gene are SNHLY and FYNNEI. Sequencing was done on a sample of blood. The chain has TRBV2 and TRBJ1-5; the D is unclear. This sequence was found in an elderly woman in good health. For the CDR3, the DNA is TGTGCCAGCAGTGAGTCGGGCAGTTATCAGCCCCAGCATTTT. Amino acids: CASSESGSYQPQHF.